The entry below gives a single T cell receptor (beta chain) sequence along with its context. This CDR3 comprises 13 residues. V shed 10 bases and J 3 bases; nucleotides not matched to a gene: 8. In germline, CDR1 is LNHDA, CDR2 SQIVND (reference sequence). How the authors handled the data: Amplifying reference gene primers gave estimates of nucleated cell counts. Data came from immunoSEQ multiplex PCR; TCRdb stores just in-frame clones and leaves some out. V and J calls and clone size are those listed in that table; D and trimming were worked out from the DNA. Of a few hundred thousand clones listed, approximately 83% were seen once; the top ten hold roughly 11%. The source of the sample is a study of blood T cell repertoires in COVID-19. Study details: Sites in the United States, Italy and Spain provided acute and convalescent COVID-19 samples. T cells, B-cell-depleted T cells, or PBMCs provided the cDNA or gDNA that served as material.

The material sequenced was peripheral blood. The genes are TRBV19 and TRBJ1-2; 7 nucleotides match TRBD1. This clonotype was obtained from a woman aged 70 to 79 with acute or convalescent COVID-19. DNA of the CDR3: TGTGCCATCTCTCGACAGGGTCACTATGGCTACACCTTC. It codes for CAISRQGHYGYTF.